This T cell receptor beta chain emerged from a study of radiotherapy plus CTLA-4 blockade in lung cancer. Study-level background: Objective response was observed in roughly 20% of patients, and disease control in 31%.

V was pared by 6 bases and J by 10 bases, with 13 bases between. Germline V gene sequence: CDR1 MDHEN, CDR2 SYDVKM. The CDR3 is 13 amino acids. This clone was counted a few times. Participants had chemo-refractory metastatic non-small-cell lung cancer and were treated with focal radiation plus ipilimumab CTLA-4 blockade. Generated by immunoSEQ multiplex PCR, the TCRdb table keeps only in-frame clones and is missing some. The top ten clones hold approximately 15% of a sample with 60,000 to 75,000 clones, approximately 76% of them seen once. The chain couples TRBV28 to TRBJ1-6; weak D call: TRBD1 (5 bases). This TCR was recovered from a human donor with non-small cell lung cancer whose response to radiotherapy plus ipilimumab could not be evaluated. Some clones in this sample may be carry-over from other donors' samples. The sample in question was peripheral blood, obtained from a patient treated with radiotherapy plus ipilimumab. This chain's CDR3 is CASRGGAGSPLHF. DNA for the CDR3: TGTGCCAGCAGGGGCGGGGCGGGGTCACCCCTCCACTTT.